A few counts support the clone carrying this T cell receptor beta chain. The antigen remains unidentified. PCR was performed using 60 Vbeta and 13 Jbeta primers. The protocol was immunoSEQ multiplex PCR, while the TCRdb copy is restricted to in-frame clones and leaves out a portion. Of tens of thousands of clones in the sample, roughly 75% were seen once. The data belong to a study of cytomegalovirus exposure and HLA in healthy donors. At the level of the study: Samples from HLA-typed donors yielded about 85 million unique TCRs in an early data release.

CDR1 SEHNR and CDR2 FQNEAQ come from the germline V gene (reference sequence). Trimming took off 0 bases at V and 11 bases at J, with 13 bases between the two ends. The CDR3 has 13 residues. Study-wide findings and caveats: The study labeled 150 to 200 TCR beta chains cytomegalovirus-associated. Later analysis suggested most CMV-associated TCR beta chains were HLA-restricted. Sequencing likely produced, as an artifact, a cluster of highly shared sequence variants.

The clonotype comes from a man between 60 and 70 years old in good health and CMV-seropositive. Specimen: PBMCs. The V gene is TRBV7-9, the J gene TRBJ1-1; D is unresolved. CDR3 in amino acids: CASSLAFGRPAFF. The CDR3 DNA reads TGTGCCAGCAGCTTAGCGTTTGGCAGGCCTGCTTTCTTT.